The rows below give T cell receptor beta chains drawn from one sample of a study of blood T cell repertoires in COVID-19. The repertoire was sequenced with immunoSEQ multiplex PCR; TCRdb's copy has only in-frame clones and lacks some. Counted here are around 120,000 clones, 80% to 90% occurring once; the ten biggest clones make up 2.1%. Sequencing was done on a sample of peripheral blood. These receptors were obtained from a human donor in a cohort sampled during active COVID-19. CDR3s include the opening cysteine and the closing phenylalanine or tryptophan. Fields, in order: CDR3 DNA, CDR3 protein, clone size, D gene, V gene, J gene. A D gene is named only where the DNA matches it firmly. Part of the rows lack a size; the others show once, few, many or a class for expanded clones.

TGTGCCAGACCGACTAGCGGGGAAACAGATACGCAGTATTTT	CARPTSGETDTQYF	-	TRBD2	TRBV6-5	TRBJ2-3
TGTGCCAGCAGCGCCACAGGGGCCCTAATTGTTCAGCAGTTCTTC	CASSATGALIVQQFF	-	TRBD1	TRBV3-1/TRBV3-2	TRBJ2-1
TGTGCCGCACGGACTGGACCTAGCACAGATACGCAGTATTTT	CAARTGPSTDTQYF	-	-	TRBV10-3	TRBJ2-3
TGCGCCAGCAGCTTAGACAGGGGTAGGGACGAGCAGTACTTC	CASSLDRGRDEQYF	-	TRBD1	TRBV5-1	TRBJ2-7
TGTGCCAGCAGGGACCAGCGGGAGGGCCCGGCAGATACGCAGTATTTT	CASRDQREGPADTQYF	-	TRBD2	TRBV4-2	TRBJ2-3
TGCAGTGCTAGTACAGGGGGGAACACTGAAGCTTTCTTT	CSASTGGNTEAFF	-	TRBD1	TRBV20-1	TRBJ1-1
TGCGCCAGCAGCCAAGGGCTAGCGGGGACCTACACAGATACGCAGTATTTT	CASSQGLAGTYTDTQYF	medium-sized	TRBD2	TRBV4-1	TRBJ2-3
TGCGCCAGCAGTTCGACACCGAACACTGAAGCTTTCTTT	CASSSTPNTEAFF	-	-	TRBV5-1	TRBJ1-1
TGTGCCAGCAGCTTAGGGTTGGCGGATCAGCCCCAGCATTTT	CASSLGLADQPQHF	-	-	TRBV7-2	TRBJ1-5
TGCGCCAGCAGCCAAGATAGTGGTGTAGCGTTCTCTGAAGCTTTCTTT	CASSQDSGVAFSEAFF	-	-	TRBV4-1	TRBJ1-1
TGTGCCAGCAGCTTATTGCAGACTGGAAACACCATATATTTT	CASSLLQTGNTIYF	-	-	TRBV7-9	TRBJ1-3
TGTGCCAGCAGCTTACTAGCGGGAGACTACGAGCAGTACTTC	CASSLLAGDYEQYF	-	TRBD2	TRBV11-2	TRBJ2-7
TGTGCCAGCAGGGACAGTGTTTCCCTTTTATATGGCTACACCTTC	CASRDSVSLLYGYTF	-	-	TRBV28	TRBJ1-2
TGTGCCACCCGAGTTAGCGGGAGGGCCGCGGGGGAGACCCAGTACTTC	CATRVSGRAAGETQYF	-	TRBD2	TRBV19	TRBJ2-5
TGTGCCAGCAGTTACGACAGGGGGTACGGCTACACCTTC	CASSYDRGYGYTF	-	TRBD1	TRBV12-3/TRBV12-4	TRBJ1-2
TGTGCCAGCAGCAACCGGGACAGGGGCACCGGGGAGCTGTTTTTT	CASSNRDRGTGELFF	-	TRBD1	TRBV7-7	TRBJ2-2
TGTGCCAGCAGTCCCAAGCCCGAGGCGGAAACGTCAGCTGAAGCTTTCTTT	CASSPKPEAETSAEAFF	-	-	TRBV27	TRBJ1-1
TGTGCCAGTAGTATGGCGAGGGGGAACGTAGGTATAGAGACCCAGTACTTC	CASSMARGNVGIETQYF	-	-	TRBV19	TRBJ2-5
TGCGCCAGCAGCAGGGGTTTCGAGTACAATGAGCAGTTCTTC	CASSRGFEYNEQFF	-	-	TRBV5-1	TRBJ2-1
TGTGCCAGCATGATTAGTATGCGGAACACTGAAGCTTTCTTT	CASMISMRNTEAFF	-	-	TRBV6-5	TRBJ1-1
TGTGCCAGCAGTTCACAGGGCTACCTGAGCTCCTACAATGAGCAGTTCTTC	CASSSQGYLSSYNEQFF	-	-	TRBV28	TRBJ2-1
TGTGCCAGCAGCCGGTTAGGACAGCTCACTGAAGCTTTCTTT	CASSRLGQLTEAFF	once	-	TRBV14	TRBJ1-1
TGTGCCAGCAGCTTGGGGACAGGAATGAACACTGAAGCTTTCTTT	CASSLGTGMNTEAFF	-	TRBD1	TRBV5-4	TRBJ1-1
TGCGCCAGCAGCACGGGACTAGCGGGGGGCACAGATACGCAGTATTTT	CASSTGLAGGTDTQYF	-	TRBD2	TRBV5-1	TRBJ2-3
TGTGCCAGCAGCTCCCGGGACAGGGACCCCTACGAGCAGTACTTC	CASSSRDRDPYEQYF	-	TRBD1	TRBV9	TRBJ2-7
TGTGCCAGTAGTCAGGAACACGCCGGGACAGGGGAGACCCAGTACTTC	CASSQEHAGTGETQYF	few	TRBD1	TRBV19	TRBJ2-5
TGTGCCAGCAGTTACTCGTTCGAGCCCCAGCATTTT	CASSYSFEPQHF	-	-	TRBV6-2/TRBV6-3	TRBJ1-5
TGTGCCAGCAGTTGGTTCGAGGGATCCTATGGCTACACCTTC	CASSWFEGSYGYTF	-	-	TRBV2	TRBJ1-2
TGCGCCAGCAGTCGCCTGGCGGCAGGGGACCCTGGAAACACCATATATTTT	CASSRLAAGDPGNTIYF	-	-	TRBV4-3	TRBJ1-3
TGCGCCAGCAGCCAAGATGTTCTGGCCGCTAATGAGCAGTTCTTC	CASSQDVLAANEQFF	-	-	TRBV4-3	TRBJ2-1
TGTGCCAGCAGCCGGACTAGCACTAGCACAGATACGCAGTATTTT	CASSRTSTSTDTQYF	-	TRBD2	TRBV7-3	TRBJ2-3
TGTGCCTGGAGTGAACAGGCTGGAAACACCATATATTTT	CAWSEQAGNTIYF	once	-	TRBV30	TRBJ1-3
TGTGCCAGTAGTTGGGACAGGGTACTTAACTATGGCTACACCTTC	CASSWDRVLNYGYTF	-	TRBD1	TRBV19	TRBJ1-2
TGTGCCGGAGGGGGGGACGTTCCCTTCTCTGGAAACACCATATATTTT	CAGGGDVPFSGNTIYF	-	-	TRBV2	TRBJ1-3
TGTGCCAGCAGTCCCGACAGGGGGCGTTCCTACGAGCAGTACTTC	CASSPDRGRSYEQYF	-	TRBD1	TRBV27	TRBJ2-7
TGTGCCAGCAGTGAATCTCGGACAGTTAGCAATCAGCCCCAGCATTTT	CASSESRTVSNQPQHF	-	-	TRBV6-1	TRBJ1-5
TGTGCCAGCAGCTTAACGGCAGCGGGGCAAGAGACCCAGTACTTC	CASSLTAAGQETQYF	-	TRBD2	TRBV7-3	TRBJ2-5
TGTGCCAGCAGCTCCGGTGGCAGGGGGCCGGATGGCTACACCTTC	CASSSGGRGPDGYTF	-	TRBD1	TRBV5-6	TRBJ1-2
TGTGCCAGCAGCAGCCCACGGACTAGCGAGGAGCAGTACTTC	CASSSPRTSEEQYF	-	TRBD2	TRBV5-5	TRBJ2-7
TGTGCCAGCAGCAACCGGGCGGGGGCGTACAATGAGCAGTTCTTC	CASSNRAGAYNEQFF	-	-	TRBV7-2	TRBJ2-1
TGCGCCAGCAGCTTGGGGGACGCGGGGGGCTGGGATACGCAGTATTTT	CASSLGDAGGWDTQYF	once	TRBD2	TRBV5-1	TRBJ2-3
TGCGCCAGCAGCCGGACAGGGGGCAATCAGCCCCAGCATTTT	CASSRTGGNQPQHF	-	TRBD1	TRBV5-1	TRBJ1-5
TGTGCCAGTAGCCCTACAGGGTCTCTGGCTGAAGCTTTCTTT	CASSPTGSLAEAFF	-	-	TRBV19	TRBJ1-1
TGCAGCGCTTTGACACCTGCTGCTAATGAAAAACTGTTTTTT	CSALTPAANEKLFF	-	-	TRBV29-1	TRBJ1-4
TGTGCCAGCAGCAGACTAGCGGACTCCTACAATGAGCAGTTCTTC	CASSRLADSYNEQFF	-	TRBD2	TRBV9	TRBJ2-1
TGTGCCAGCAGCTTAGATGGTGTCGGCACTGAAGCTTTCTTT	CASSLDGVGTEAFF	-	-	TRBV7-8	TRBJ1-1
TGTGCCAGCAGCGTAACTAGCGGGGACAGCACAGATACGCAGTATTTT	CASSVTSGDSTDTQYF	few	TRBD2	TRBV9	TRBJ2-3
TGTGCCAGCAGTTTATTGACCTGGAGCTCCTACAATGAGCAGTTCTTC	CASSLLTWSSYNEQFF	-	-	TRBV28	TRBJ2-1
TGTGCCACCAGTGATTTAAAGACAGGTTTAAGGAATGAGCAGTTCTTC	CATSDLKTGLRNEQFF	-	-	TRBV24-1	TRBJ2-1
TGTGCCAGCCCCCAAGTTGACAGGGGAGCTTTCTTT	CASPQVDRGAFF	-	TRBD1	TRBV9	TRBJ1-1
TGTGCCAGCAGTCAGGACAGGGGCCGTGAAGCTTTCTTT	CASSQDRGREAFF	few	TRBD1	TRBV2	TRBJ1-1
TGTGCCAGCAGTCCCCTGGGACTAGCGGGAGTCGGGGAGCAGTTCTTC	CASSPLGLAGVGEQFF	-	TRBD2	TRBV2	TRBJ2-1
TGTGCCTGGGCTTACAGGGGGAGGGCCGGGGAGCTGTTTTTT	CAWAYRGRAGELFF	-	-	TRBV30	TRBJ2-2
TGCGCCAGCAGCTTGGCGAGGGATCTGTCCTACGAGCAGTACTTC	CASSLARDLSYEQYF	once	-	TRBV5-1	TRBJ2-7
TGTGCCTGGAGTTCAGGCATCTCCTACGAGCAGTACTTC	CAWSSGISYEQYF	-	-	TRBV30	TRBJ2-7
TGTGCCAGCAGCTTAGATAGCTCCGAGGGGGTTTGGACTGAAGCTTTCTTT	CASSLDSSEGVWTEAFF	-	-	TRBV11-2	TRBJ1-1
TGTGCCAGCAGCGAACAGGGATCGTATGGCTACACCTTC	CASSEQGSYGYTF	few	-	TRBV7-2	TRBJ1-2
TGTGCCAGCAGCCCAACAGTGAAGAACACTGAAGCTTTCTTT	CASSPTVKNTEAFF	-	-	TRBV7-8	TRBJ1-1
TGTGCCAGCTCACGGAGTAGCGATGAGCAGTTCTTC	CASSRSSDEQFF	-	-	TRBV18	TRBJ2-1
TGTGCCAGCTCAATACGGGACGGAGGGGATAGCAATCAGCCCCAGCATTTT	CASSIRDGGDSNQPQHF	-	-	TRBV18	TRBJ1-5